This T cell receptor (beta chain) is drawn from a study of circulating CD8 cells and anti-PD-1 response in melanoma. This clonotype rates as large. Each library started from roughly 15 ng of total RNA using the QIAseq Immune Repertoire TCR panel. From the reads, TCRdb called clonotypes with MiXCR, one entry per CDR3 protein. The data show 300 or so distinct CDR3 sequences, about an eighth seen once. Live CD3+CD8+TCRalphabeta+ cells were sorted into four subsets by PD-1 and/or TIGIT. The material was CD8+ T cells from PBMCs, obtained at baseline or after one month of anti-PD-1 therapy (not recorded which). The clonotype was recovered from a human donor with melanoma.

CDR3 sequence reads: CASSSSPGFILGGANVLTF. Written as DNA, the CDR3 is TGTGCCAGCAGCTCCAGCCCCGGATTCATACTTGGGGGGGCCAACGTCCTGACTTTC. This chain links TRBV7-3 with TRBJ2-6, with D unresolved. Germline loops: CDR1 SGHTA, CDR2 FQGTGA. The V and J ends lost 4 bases and 4 bases respectively, with 23 bases between them. CDR3 length: 19 amino acids.